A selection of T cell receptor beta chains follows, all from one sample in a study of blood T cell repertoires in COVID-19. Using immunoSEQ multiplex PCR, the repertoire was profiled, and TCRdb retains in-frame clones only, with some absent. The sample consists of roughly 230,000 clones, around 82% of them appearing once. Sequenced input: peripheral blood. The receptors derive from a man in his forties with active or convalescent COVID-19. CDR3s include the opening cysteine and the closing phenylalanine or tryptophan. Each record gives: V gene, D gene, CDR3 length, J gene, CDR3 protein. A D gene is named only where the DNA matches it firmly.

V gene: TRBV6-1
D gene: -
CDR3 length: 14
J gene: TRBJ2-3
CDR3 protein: CASSEGRTTDTQYF

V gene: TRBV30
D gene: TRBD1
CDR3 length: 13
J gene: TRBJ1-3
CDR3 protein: CAWKTGGGNTIYF

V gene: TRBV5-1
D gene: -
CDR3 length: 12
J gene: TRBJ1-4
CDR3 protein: CASSSGNEKLFF

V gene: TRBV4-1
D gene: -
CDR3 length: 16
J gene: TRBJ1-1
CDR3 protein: CASSQLLGRQGTEAFF

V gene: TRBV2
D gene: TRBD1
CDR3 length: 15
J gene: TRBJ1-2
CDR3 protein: CASSNGQGMDYGYTF

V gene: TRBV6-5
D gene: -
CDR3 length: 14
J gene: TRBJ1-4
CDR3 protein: CASSYSEANEKLFF

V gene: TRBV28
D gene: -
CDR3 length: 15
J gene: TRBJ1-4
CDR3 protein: CASSFIGGTNEKLFF

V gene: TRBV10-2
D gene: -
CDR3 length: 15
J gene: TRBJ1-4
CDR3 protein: CASLLPRGGDEKLFF

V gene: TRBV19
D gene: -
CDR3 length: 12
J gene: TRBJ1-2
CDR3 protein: CASSIGLDGYTF

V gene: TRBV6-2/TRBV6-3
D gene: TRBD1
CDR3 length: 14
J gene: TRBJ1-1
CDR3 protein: CASSPQGGNTEAFF

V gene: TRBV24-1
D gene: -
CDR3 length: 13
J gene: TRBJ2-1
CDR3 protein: CATSDSQGNEQFF

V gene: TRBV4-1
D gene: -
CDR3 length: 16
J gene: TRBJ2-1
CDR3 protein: CASSQGLGRAYNEQFF

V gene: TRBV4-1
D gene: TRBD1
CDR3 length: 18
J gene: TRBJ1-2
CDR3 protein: CASSQDELGDRVSYGYTF

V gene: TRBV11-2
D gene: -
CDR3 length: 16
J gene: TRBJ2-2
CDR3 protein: CASSFTIRANTGELFF

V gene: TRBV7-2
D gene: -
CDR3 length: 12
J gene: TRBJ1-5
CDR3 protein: CASSSVDQPQHF

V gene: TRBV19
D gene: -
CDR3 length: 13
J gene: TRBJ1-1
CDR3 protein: CASLPEAGNEAFF

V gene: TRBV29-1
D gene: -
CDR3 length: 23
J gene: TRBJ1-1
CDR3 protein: CSVERGRHSTLRSKTLLPYEAFF

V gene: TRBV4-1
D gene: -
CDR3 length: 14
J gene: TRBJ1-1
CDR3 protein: CASSQGAGNTEAFF

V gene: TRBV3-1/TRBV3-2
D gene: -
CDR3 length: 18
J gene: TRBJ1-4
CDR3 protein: CASSQHYINRQTNEKLFF

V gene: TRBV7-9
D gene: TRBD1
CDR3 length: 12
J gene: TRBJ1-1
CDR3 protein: CASSPDRAEAFF

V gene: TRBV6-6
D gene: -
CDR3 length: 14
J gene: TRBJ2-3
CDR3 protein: CAASRGSSADTQYF

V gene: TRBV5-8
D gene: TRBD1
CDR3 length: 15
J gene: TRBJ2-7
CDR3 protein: CASSPRGQGIGEQYF

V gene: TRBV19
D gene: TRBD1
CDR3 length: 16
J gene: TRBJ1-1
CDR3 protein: CASTPTSGTANTEAFF

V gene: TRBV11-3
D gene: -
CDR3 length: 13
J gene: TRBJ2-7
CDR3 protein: CASSFDRSYEQYF

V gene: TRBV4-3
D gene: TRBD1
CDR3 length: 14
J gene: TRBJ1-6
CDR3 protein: CASSQDTGGSPLHF

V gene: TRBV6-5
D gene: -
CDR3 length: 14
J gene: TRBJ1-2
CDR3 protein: CASSYAKQGYGYTF

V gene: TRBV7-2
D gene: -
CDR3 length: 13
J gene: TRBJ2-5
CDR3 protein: CASSSSMQETQYF

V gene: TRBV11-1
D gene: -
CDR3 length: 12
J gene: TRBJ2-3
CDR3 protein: CASSSSTDTQYF

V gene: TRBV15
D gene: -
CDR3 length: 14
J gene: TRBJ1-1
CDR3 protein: CATSRTGQNTEAFF

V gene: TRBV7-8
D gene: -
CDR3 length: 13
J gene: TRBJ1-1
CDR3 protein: CASSQTENTEAFF

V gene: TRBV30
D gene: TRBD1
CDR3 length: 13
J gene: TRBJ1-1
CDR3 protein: CAWRGQGYAEAFF

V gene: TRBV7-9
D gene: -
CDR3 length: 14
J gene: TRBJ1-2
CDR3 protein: CASLGQGLYSGYTF

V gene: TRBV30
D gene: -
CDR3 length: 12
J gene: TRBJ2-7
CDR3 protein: CAWSVGVNEQYF

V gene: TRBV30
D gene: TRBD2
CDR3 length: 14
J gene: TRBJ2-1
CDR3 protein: CAWSRGGALNEQFF

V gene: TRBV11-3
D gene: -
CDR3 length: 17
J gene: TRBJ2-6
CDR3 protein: CASSLVHSSSGANVLTF